This T cell receptor (beta chain) came from a study of CXCR3-negative and CXCR3-positive naive CD8 T cells. General observations from the study: The TRB CDR3s that CXCR3-positive naive cells carried were more hydrophobic than those of CXCR3-negative naive cells. Diversity proved comparably high across both naive subsets and much lower in memory CD8+ cells.

Naive CD8+ T cells had a CD45RO-CCR7+CD27+CD95- phenotype. Germline V gene lookup returns CDR1 LGHNA and CDR2 YSLEER. The CDR3 sequence is 15 residues long. Preparation of TRB cDNA libraries relied on 5' RACE carrying UMI labels. No DNA is given; TCRdb re-called the 5' RACE reads and lists each CDR3 protein once. This sample's table reports about 150,000 distinct CDR3 sequences. Notes on this clonotype: Its antigen is as yet unknown.

V is TRBV4-3 and J is TRBJ2-1. Sequenced input: naive CXCR3+ CD8+ T cells from blood. Subset defined: CD45RO-CCR7+CD27+CD95- naive CD8+ T cells expressing CXCR3 (TNR3+). The sequence was obtained from a human donor in good health. Some clones in this sample may be carry-over from other donors' samples. CDR3: CASSQDATTRDEQFF.